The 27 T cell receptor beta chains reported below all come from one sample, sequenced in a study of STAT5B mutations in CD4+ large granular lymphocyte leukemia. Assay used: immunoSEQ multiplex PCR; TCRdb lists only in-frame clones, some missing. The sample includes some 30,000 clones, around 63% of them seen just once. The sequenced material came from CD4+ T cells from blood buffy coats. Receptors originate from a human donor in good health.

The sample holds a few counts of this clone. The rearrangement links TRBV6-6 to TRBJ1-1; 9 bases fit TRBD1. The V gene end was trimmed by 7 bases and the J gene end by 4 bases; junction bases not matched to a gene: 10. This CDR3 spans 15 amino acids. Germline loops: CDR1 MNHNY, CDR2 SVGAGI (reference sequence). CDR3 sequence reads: CASIPSGQGFTEAFF. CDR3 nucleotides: TGTGCCAGCATCCCCTCCGGACAGGGGTTCACTGAAGCTTTCTTT.

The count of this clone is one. CDR3 protein: CASSPGAADTQYF. In DNA, the CDR3 is TGCGCCAGCAGTCCCGGGGCAGCAGATACGCAGTATTTT. The chain recombines TRBV10-1 with TRBJ2-3; either TRBD1 or TRBD2 may fit D (5 bases each). V lost 5 bases and J lost 4, with 10 bases in between. From germline, CDR1 is WNHNN and CDR2 SYGVQD (reference sequence). The CDR3 sequence is 13 residues long.

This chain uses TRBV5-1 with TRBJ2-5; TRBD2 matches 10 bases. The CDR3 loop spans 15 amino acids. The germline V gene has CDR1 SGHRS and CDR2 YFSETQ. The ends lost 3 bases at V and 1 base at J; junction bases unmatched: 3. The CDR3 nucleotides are TGCGCCAGCAGCTCCCTAGCGGGGGCCCAAGAGACCCAGTACTTC. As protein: CASSSLAGAQETQYF.

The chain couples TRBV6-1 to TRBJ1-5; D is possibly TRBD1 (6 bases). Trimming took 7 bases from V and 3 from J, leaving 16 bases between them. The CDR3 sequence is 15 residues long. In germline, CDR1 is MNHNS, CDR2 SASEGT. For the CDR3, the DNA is TGTGCCAGCACCCAAGGGGGGGCTTTCAATCAGCCCCAGCATTTT. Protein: CASTQGGAFNQPQHF.

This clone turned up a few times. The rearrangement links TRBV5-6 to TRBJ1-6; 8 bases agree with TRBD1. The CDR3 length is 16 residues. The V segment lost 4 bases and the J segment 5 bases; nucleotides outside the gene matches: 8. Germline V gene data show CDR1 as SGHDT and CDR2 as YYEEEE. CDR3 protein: CASSAISTGDNSPLHF. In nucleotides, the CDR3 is TGTGCCAGCAGCGCAATCTCGACAGGGGATAATTCACCCCTCCACTTT.

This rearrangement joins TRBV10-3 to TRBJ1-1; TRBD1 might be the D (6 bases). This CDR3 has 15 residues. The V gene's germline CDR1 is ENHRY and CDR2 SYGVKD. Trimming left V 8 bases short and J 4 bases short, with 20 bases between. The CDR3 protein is CAIRGDKVMFTEAFF. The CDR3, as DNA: TGTGCCATCCGCGGGGACAAGGTGATGTTCACTGAAGCTTTCTTT.

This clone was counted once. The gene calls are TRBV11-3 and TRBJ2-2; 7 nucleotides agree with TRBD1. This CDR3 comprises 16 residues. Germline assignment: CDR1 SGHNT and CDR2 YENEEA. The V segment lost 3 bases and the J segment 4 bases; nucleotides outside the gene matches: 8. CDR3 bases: TGTGCCAGCAGCTTGGCCGGACAGGTTAGCACCGGGGAGCTGTTTTTT. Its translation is CASSLAGQVSTGELFF.

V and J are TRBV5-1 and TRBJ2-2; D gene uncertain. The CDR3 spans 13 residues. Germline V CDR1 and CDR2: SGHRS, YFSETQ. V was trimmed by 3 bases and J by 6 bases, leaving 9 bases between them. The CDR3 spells CASSSPFSGELFF. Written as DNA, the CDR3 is TGCGCCAGCAGCTCGCCCTTTTCCGGGGAGCTGTTTTTT.

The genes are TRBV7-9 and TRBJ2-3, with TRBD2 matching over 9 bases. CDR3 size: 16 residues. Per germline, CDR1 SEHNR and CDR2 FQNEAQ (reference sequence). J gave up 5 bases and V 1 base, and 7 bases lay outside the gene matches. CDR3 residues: CASSLGPSGAGDTQYF. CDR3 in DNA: TGTGCCAGCAGCTTAGGCCCTAGCGGGGCGGGAGATACGCAGTATTTT.

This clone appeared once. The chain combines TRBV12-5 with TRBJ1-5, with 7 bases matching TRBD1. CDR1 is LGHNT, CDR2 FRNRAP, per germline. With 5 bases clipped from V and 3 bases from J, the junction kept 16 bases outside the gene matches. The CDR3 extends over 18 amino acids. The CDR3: CASGLNHQGVQFNQPQHF. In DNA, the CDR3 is TGTGCTAGTGGTCTGAATCATCAGGGGGTTCAGTTCAATCAGCCCCAGCATTTT.

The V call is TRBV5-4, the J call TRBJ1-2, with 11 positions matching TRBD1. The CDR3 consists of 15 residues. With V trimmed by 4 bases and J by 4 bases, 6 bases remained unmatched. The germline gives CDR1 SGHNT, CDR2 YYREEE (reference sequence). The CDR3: CASSLGQGAIYGYTF. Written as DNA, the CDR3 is TGTGCCAGCAGCCTAGGACAGGGGGCTATCTATGGCTACACCTTC. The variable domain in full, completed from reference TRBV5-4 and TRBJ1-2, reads ETGVTQSPTHLIKTRGQQVTLRCSSQSGHNTVSWYQQALGQGPQFIFQYYREEENGRGNFPPRFSGLQFPNYSSELNVNALELDDSALYLCASSLGQGAIYGYTFGSGTRLTVV.

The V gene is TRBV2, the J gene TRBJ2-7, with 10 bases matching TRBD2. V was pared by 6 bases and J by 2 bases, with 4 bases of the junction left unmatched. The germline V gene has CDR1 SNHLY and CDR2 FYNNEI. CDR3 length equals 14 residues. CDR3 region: CASSLAGDPYEQYF. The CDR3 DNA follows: TGTGCCAGCAGCCTAGCGGGGGATCCCTACGAGCAGTACTTC.

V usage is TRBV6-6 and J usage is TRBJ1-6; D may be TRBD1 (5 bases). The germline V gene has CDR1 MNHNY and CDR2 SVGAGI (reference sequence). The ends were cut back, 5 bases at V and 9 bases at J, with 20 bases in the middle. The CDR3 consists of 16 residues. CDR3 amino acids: CASSPSGEGQGSPLHF. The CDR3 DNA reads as TGTGCCAGCAGTCCCTCCGGTGAGGGGCAAGGTTCACCCCTCCACTTT.

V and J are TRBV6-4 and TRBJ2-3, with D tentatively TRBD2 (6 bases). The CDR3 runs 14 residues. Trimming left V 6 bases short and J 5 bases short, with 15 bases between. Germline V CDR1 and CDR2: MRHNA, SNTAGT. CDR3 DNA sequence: TGTGCCAGCAGCGCGACTAGGTGGGGAGATACGCAGTATTTT. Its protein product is CASSATRWGDTQYF.

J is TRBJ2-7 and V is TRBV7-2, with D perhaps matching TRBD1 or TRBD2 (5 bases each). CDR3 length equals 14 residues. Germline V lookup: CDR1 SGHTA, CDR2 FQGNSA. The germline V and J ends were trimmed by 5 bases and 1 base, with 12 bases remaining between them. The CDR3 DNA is TGTGCCAGCAGCCCCCGGGACGGATCCTACGAGCAGTACTTC. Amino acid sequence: CASSPRDGSYEQYF.

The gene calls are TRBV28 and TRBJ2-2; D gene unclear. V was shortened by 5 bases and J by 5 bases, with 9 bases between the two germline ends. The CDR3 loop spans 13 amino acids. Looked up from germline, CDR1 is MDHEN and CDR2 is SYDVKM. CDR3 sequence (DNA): TGTGCCAGCAGTGTGCCCACGACCGGGGAGCTGTTTTTT. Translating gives CASSVPTTGELFF.

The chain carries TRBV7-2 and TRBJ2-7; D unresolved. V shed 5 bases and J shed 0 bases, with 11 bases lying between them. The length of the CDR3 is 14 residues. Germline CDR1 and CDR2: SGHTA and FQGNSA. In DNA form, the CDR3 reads TGTGCCAGCAGCCGCCCTCAGAGCTCCTACGAGCAGTACTTC. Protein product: CASSRPQSSYEQYF.

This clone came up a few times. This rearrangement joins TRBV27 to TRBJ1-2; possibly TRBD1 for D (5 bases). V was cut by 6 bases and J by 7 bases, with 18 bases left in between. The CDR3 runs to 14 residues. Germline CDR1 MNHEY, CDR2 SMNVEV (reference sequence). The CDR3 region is CASRPSSWGSGYTF. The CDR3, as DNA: TGTGCCAGCAGGCCCTCGTCGTGGGGCTCTGGCTACACCTTC.

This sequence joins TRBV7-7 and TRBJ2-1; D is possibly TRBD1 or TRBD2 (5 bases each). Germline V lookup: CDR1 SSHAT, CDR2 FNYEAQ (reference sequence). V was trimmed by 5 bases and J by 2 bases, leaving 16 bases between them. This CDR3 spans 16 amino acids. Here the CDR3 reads CASSLGSRDAYNEQFF. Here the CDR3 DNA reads TGTGCCAGCAGCCTGGGGTCTCGGGACGCCTACAATGAGCAGTTCTTC.

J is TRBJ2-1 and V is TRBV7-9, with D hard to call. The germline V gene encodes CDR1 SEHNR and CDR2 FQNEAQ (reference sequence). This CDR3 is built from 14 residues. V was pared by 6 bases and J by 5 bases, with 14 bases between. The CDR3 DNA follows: TGTGCCAGCAGGCCCCCTCGGACGGACAATGAGCAGTTCTTC. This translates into CASRPPRTDNEQFF.

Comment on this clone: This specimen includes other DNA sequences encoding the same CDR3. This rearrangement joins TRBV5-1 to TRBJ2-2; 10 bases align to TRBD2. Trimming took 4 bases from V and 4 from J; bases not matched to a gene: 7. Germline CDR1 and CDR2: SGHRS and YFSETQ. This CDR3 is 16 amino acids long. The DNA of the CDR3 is TGCGCCAGCAGCCCCCGGACTAGCGGAGGCACCGGGGAGCTGTTTTTT. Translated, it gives CASSPRTSGGTGELFF.

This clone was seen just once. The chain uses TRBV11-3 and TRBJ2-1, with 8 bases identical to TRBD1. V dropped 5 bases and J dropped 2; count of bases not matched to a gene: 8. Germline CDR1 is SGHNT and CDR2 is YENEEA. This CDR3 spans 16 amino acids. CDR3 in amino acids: CASSHLTGETYNEQFF. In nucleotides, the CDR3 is TGTGCCAGCAGCCACCTGACAGGGGAAACCTACAATGAGCAGTTCTTC.

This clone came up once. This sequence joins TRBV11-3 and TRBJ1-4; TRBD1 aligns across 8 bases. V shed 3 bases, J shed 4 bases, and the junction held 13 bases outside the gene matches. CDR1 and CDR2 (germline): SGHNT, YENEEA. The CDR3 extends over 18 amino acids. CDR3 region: CASSLSVTGTGFNEKLFF. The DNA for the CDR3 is TGTGCCAGCAGCTTGAGCGTTACCGGGACAGGATTTAATGAAAAACTGTTTTTT. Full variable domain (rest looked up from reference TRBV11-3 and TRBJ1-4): EAGVVQSPRYKIIEKKQPVAFWCNPISGHNTLYWYLQNLGQGPELLIRYENEEAVDDSQLPKDRFSAERLKGVDSTLKIQPAELGDSAVYLCASSLSVTGTGFNEKLFFGSGTQLSVL.

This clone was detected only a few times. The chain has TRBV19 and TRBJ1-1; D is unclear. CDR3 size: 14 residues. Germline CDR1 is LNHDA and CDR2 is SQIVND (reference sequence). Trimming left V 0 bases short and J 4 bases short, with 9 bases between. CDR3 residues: CASSIDRLVTEAFF. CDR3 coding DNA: TGTGCCAGTAGTATAGACAGGCTAGTCACTGAAGCTTTCTTT.

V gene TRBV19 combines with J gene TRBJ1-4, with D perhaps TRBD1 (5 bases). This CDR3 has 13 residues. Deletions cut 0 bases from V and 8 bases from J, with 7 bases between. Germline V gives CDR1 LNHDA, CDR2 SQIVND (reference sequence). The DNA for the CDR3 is TGTGCCAGTAGTATAGAGGGGCGCGAAAAACTGTTTTTT. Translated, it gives CASSIEGREKLFF.

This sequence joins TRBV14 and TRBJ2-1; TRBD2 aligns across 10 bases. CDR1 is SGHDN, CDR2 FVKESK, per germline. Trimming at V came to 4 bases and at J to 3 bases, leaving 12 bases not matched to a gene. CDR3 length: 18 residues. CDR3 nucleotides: TGTGCCAGCAGCCGCGGGGGCGTGCTAGCGGGGGACTACAATGAGCAGTTCTTC. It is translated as CASSRGGVLAGDYNEQFF. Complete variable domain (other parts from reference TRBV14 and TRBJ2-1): EAGVTQFPSHSVIEKGQTVTLRCDPISGHDNLYWYRRVMGKEIKFLLHFVKESKQDESGMPNNRFLAERTGGTYSTLKVQPAELEDSGVYFCASSRGGVLAGDYNEQFFGPGTRLTVL.

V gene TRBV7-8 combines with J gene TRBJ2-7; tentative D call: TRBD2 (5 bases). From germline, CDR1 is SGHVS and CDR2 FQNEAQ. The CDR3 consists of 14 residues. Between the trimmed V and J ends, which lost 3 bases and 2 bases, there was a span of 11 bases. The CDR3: CASSFRRETYEQYF. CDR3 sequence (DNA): TGTGCCAGCAGCTTCCGTCGGGAAACCTACGAGCAGTACTTC.